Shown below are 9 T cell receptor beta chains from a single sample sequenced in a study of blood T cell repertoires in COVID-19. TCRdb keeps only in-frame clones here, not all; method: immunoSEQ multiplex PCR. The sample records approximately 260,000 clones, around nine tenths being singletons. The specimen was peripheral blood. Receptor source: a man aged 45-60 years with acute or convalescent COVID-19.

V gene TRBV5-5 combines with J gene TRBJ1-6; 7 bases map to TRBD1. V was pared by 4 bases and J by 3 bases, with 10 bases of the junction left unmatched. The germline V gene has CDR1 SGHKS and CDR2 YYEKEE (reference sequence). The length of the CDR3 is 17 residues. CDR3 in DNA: TGTGCCAGCAGCGCCTCGGGCAGGGGGAACTATAATTCACCCCTCCACTTT. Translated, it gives CASSASGRGNYNSPLHF.

This CDR3 is CATSRVTGSGYGYTF. CDR3 bases: TGTGCCACCAGCAGAGTTACAGGGTCGGGCTATGGCTACACCTTC. The chain recombines TRBV15 with TRBJ1-2; a possible D gene is TRBD1 (6 bases). CDR3 size: 15 residues. The germline CDR1 and CDR2 sequences are LNHNV and YYDKDF (reference sequence). Deletions cut 1 base from V and 4 bases from J, with 13 bases between.

The CDR3 DNA follows: TGTGCCGGTGACATGGGGGGATTGAACAATGAGCAGTTCTTC. Amino acids: CAGDMGGLNNEQFF. V usage is TRBV2 and J usage is TRBJ2-1; possibly TRBD2 for D (6 bases). The CDR3 length is 14 residues. Germline V CDR1 and CDR2: SNHLY, FYNNEI. V was cut by 11 bases and J by 5 bases, with 19 bases left in between.

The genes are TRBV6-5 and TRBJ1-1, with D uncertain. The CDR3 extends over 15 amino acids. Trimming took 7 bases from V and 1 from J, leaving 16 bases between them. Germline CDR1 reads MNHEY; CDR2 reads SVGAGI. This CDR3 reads CASTSLMRANTEAFF. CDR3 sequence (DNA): TGTGCCAGCACCTCCTTAATGAGGGCGAACACTGAAGCTTTCTTT.

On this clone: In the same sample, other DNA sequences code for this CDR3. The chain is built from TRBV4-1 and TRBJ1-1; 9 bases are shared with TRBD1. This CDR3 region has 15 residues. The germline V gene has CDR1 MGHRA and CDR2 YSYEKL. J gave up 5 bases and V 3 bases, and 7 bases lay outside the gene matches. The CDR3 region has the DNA TGCGCCAGCAGCCAGGCGTACAGGGGGCGGACTGAAGCTTTCTTT. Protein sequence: CASSQAYRGRTEAFF.

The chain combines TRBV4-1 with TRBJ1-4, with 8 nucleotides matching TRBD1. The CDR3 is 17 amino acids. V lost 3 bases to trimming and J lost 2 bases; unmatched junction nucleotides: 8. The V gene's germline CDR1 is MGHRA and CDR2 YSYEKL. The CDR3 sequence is CASSQIDRGGTNEKLFF. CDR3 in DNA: TGCGCCAGCAGCCAGATCGACAGGGGCGGGACTAATGAAAAACTGTTTTTT.

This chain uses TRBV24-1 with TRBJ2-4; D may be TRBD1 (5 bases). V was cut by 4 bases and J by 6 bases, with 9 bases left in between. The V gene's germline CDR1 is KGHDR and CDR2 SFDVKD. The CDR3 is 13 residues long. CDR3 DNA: TGTGCCACCAGTGACTCCGACAGAAACATTCAGTACTTC. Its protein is CATSDSDRNIQYF.

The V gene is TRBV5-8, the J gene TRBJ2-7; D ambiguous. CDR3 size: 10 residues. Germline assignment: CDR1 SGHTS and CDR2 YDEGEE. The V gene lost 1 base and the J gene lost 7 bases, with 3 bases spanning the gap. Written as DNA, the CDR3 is TGTGCCAGCAGCTTGTTAGAGCAGTACTTC. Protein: CASSLLEQYF.

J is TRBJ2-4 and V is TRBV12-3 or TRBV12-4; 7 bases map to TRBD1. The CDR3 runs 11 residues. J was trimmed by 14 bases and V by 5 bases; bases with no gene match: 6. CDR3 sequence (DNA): TGTGCCAGCAGTCTGACAGGGAACGAGTACTTC. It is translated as CASSLTGNEYF.